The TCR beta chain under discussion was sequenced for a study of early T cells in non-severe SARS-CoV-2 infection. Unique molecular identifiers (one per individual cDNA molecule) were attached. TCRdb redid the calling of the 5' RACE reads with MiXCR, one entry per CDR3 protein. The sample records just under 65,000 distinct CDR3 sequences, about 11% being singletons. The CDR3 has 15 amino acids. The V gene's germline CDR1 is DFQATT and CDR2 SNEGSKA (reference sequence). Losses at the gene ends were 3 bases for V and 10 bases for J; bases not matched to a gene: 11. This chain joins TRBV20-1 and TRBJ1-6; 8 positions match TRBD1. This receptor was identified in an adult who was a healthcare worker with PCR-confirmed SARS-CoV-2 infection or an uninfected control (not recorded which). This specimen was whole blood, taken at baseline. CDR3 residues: CSARAMDRDRSPLHF. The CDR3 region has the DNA TGCAGTGCTAGGGCTATGGACAGGGACCGATCACCCCTCCACTTT.